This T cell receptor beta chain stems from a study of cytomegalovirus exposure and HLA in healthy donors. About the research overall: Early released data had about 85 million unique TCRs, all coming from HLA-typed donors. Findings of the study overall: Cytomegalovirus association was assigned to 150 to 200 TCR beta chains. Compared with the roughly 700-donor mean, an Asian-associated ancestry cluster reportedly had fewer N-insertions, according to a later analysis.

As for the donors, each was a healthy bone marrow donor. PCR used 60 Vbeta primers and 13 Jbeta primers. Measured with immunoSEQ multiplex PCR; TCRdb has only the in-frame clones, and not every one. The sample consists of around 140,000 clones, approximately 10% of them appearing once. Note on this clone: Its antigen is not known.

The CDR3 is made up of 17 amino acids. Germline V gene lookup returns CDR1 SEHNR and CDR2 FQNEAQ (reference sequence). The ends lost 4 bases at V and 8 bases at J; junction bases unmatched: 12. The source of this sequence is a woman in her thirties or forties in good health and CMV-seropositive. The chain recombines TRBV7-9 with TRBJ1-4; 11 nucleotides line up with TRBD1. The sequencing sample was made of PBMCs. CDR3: CASSSRTGGKGEEKLFF. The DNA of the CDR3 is TGTGCCAGCAGCTCCCGGACAGGGGGCAAGGGAGAGGAAAAACTGTTTTTT.